The rows below give T cell receptor beta chains drawn from one sample of a study of T cell repertoires in cytomegalovirus infection. TCRdb redid the calling of the reads with MiXCR, one entry per CDR3 protein. In the table there are over 300,000 distinct CDR3 sequences, roughly 9.5% of which are singletons. Sequenced input: PBMCs. Every receptor here comes from a human donor in good health (CMV status not recorded). Some clones in this sample may be carry-over from other donors' samples. CDR3s include the opening cysteine and the closing phenylalanine or tryptophan. D genes are given only for firm matches. Clone size is given for some rows only: seen once, a few or many times, or a class if the clone is expanded.

>TRBV4-3|.|TRBD2|TRBJ2-7
TGCGCCAGCAGCCAAGCCCTAGCGGGAGGTCGGTACGAGCAGTACTTC
CASSQALAGGRYEQYF
>TRBV20-1|few|TRBD2|TRBJ2-5
TGCAGTGCTAGCGGGCTAGCGGGAGAGACCCAGTACTTC
CSASGLAGETQYF
>TRBV6-1|few|.|TRBJ2-7
TGTGCCAGCAGCCGCGGGGCCTCCTACGAGCAGTACTTC
CASSRGASYEQYF
>TRBV7-3|few|.|TRBJ2-2
TGTGCCAGCAGCTTATACCAGAACACCGGGGAGCTGTTTTTT
CASSLYQNTGELFF
>TRBV7-6|many|.|TRBJ2-3
TGTGCCAGCAGCTTACTAGGTCCAGTCGGGGCGGATACGCAGTATTTT
CASSLLGPVGADTQYF
>TRBV20-1|few|.|TRBJ1-1
TGCAGTGCTAGTCCGGGACACCTCCTCCGAGGAACTGAAGCTTTCTTT
CSASPGHLLRGTEAFF
>TRBV27|many|.|TRBJ2-2
TGTGCCAGCAGTTTTGGAGGCAGCGCCGGGGAGCTGTTTTTT
CASSFGGSAGELFF
>TRBV12-3/TRBV12-4|many|.|TRBJ1-3
TGTGCCAGCAGTTCCCTCCCAAGATTTGGACAGATAAGCTCTGGAAACACCATATATTTT
CASSSLPRFGQISSGNTIYF
>TRBV7-2|many|.|TRBJ2-3
TGTGCCAGCAGCTCAGGGTCAGATACGCAGTATTTT
CASSSGSDTQYF
>TRBV2|few|TRBD1|TRBJ2-1
TGTGCCAGCAGAGCGGACAGGTCAGGAGAGCAGTTCTTC
CASRADRSGEQFF
>TRBV27|many|.|TRBJ1-4
TGTGCCAGCAGTTTATCTTCAGGGGTATTTCGAAAACTGTTTTTT
CASSLSSGVFRKLFF
>TRBV7-9|many|TRBD2|TRBJ2-5
TGTGCCAGCAGCCCCAGCGGGGGGGCCGGAGAGACCCAGTACTTC
CASSPSGGAGETQYF
>TRBV4-3|many|.|TRBJ2-1
TGCGCCAGCAGCCCCCTTACAGCAGGGTCCTACAATGAGCAGTTCTTC
CASSPLTAGSYNEQFF
>TRBV2|few|.|TRBJ1-5
TGTGCCAGCAGTGAAGAGGGCAGTGGACAGCCCCAGCATTTT
CASSEEGSGQPQHF
>TRBV7-2|many|.|TRBJ2-4
TGTGCCAGCAGGGCAGGGGCGGGGGCCAAAAACATTCAGTACTTC
CASRAGAGAKNIQYF
>TRBV7-6|.|TRBD2|TRBJ2-3
TGTGCCAGCAGCTCCCGCGGGAGTGTCGTCACAGATACGCAGTATTTT
CASSSRGSVVTDTQYF
>TRBV5-1|.|.|TRBJ2-7
TGCGCCAGCAGCTTGGACTATATCTACGAGCAGTACTTC
CASSLDYIYEQYF
>TRBV10-3|many|.|TRBJ2-7
TGTGCCATCAGTGTGGTGGGGGCTTCTCCCTTCTACGAGCAGTACTTC
CAISVVGASPFYEQYF
>TRBV6-2/TRBV6-3|many|TRBD2|TRBJ2-7
TGTGCCAGCAGCTCAGGACTAGCCGCACCCTACGAGCAGTACTTC
CASSSGLAAPYEQYF
>TRBV5-3|few|TRBD2|TRBJ2-7
TGTGCCAGCAGCTTGGTTGGGACTACCTACGAGCAGTACTTC
CASSLVGTTYEQYF
>TRBV11-1|many|TRBD2|TRBJ2-1
TGTGCCAGCAGCCAGGGGACTAGCGGTTACAATGAGCAGTTCTTC
CASSQGTSGYNEQFF
>TRBV7-2|many|.|TRBJ2-2
TGTGCCAGCAGCCCCGGTGGGCGGAGAACCGGGGAGCTGTTTTTT
CASSPGGRRTGELFF
>TRBV7-6|many|TRBD1|TRBJ1-1
TGTGCCAGCAGCCCGACAGGGATACCGAACACTGAAGCTTTCTTT
CASSPTGIPNTEAFF
>TRBV11-2|many|TRBD2|TRBJ2-3
TGTGCCAGCAGCTCTCCCGTGGGATCGGGGGGGCCGCAAGATACGCAGTATTTT
CASSSPVGSGGPQDTQYF
>TRBV7-2|many|.|TRBJ2-1
TGTGCCAGCAGCTTAGTTGCCGGGGTCTCCTACAATGAGCAGTTCTTC
CASSLVAGVSYNEQFF
>TRBV7-2|.|TRBD2|TRBJ2-1
TGTGCCAGCAGCCGAGAGCGGGAGTTCAACAATGAGCAGTTCTTC
CASSREREFNNEQFF
>TRBV4-1|many|.|TRBJ1-2
TGCGCCAGCAGCCAAGAGGGACTGCACTATGGCTACACCTTC
CASSQEGLHYGYTF
>TRBV12-3/TRBV12-4|many|TRBD1|TRBJ1-4
TGTGCCACCACTCGGGGGCAGGGGGCGGAGGAAAAACTGTTTTTT
CATTRGQGAEEKLFF
>TRBV12-3/TRBV12-4|many|.|TRBJ1-2
TGTGCCAGCAGTTTAGAGGGGGCTAACTATGGCTACACCTTC
CASSLEGANYGYTF
>TRBV28|.|TRBD2|TRBJ2-5
TGTGCCAGCAGTACCGGGACTAGGGAGTACTTC
CASSTGTREYF
>TRBV6-1|.|.|TRBJ1-3
TGTGCCAGCAGTGAACCCCGGACAGCCTTCTCTGGAAACACCATATATTTT
CASSEPRTAFSGNTIYF
>TRBV4-1|.|TRBD1|TRBJ2-2
TGCGCCAGCACCCAAGATCGTACAGGGGCGAACACCGGGGAGCTGTTTTTT
CASTQDRTGANTGELFF
>TRBV12-3/TRBV12-4|many|.|TRBJ2-1
TGTGCCAGCAGACTCCCCGACTATAACAATGAGCAGTTCTTC
CASRLPDYNNEQFF
>TRBV5-1|.|.|TRBJ1-4
TGCGCCAGCAGCCGGACAGCTACAACTAATGAAAAACTGTTTTTT
CASSRTATTNEKLFF
>TRBV5-1|.|.|TRBJ1-4
TGCGCCAGCAGCTTTTCGGGGTCCGGAGAAAAACTGTTTTTT
CASSFSGSGEKLFF
>TRBV20-1|few|TRBD2|TRBJ2-1
TGCAGTGCGACTAGCGGGGCTTACAATGAGCAGTTCTTC
CSATSGAYNEQFF
>TRBV6-2/TRBV6-3|many|.|TRBJ2-2
TGTGCCAGCAGTTCAGTTATTCACACCGGGGAGCTGTTTTTT
CASSSVIHTGELFF
>TRBV24-1|few|TRBD1|TRBJ2-3
TGTGCCACCAGTGATACCGGGACAGGGCTAACAGATACGCAGTATTTT
CATSDTGTGLTDTQYF
>TRBV7-2|many|.|TRBJ2-2
TGTGCCAGCAGCTCGCAGGGTGGAAGGAGGACCGGGGAGCTGTTTTTT
CASSSQGGRRTGELFF
>TRBV2|.|.|TRBJ2-3
TGTGCCAGCAGTGAAGGGACACTCCCTAGCACAGATACGCAGTATTTT
CASSEGTLPSTDTQYF
>TRBV2|few|TRBD2|TRBJ2-5
TGTGCCAGCAGTGAATGGGTCGGGAGGGCCCAAGAGACCCAGTACTTC
CASSEWVGRAQETQYF
>TRBV6-5|few|TRBD2|TRBJ2-1
TGTGCCAGCAGTTACGTATACGGGGGGGTGAATGAGCAGTTCTTC
CASSYVYGGVNEQFF
>TRBV6-2/TRBV6-3|many|.|TRBJ2-7
TGTGCCAGCAGTTTTTCGAACTACGAGCAGTACTTC
CASSFSNYEQYF
>TRBV7-2|many|.|TRBJ1-3
TGTGCCAGCAGCTTATCCCAGGGTACCTCTGGAAACACCATATATTTT
CASSLSQGTSGNTIYF